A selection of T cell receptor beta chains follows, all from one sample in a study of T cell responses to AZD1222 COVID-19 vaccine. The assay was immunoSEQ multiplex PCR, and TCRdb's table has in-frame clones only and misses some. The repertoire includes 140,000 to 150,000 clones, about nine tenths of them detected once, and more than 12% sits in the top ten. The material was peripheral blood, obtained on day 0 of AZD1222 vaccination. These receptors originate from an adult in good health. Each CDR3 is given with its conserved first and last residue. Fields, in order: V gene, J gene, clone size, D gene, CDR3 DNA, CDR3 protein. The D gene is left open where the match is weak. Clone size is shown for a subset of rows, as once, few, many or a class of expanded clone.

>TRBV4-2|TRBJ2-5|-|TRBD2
TGTGCCAGCAGCCAAGATCCGCGGGGGGGAGAGACCCAGTACTTC
CASSQDPRGGETQYF
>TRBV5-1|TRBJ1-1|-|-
TGCGCCAGCAGCTTGGGGCAGGGAGTTATGAACACTGAAGCTTTCTTT
CASSLGQGVMNTEAFF
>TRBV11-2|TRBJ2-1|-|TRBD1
TGTGCCAGCAGGATACCGGGACAGAGCCTCAATGAGCAGTTCTTC
CASRIPGQSLNEQFF
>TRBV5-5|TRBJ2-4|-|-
TGTGCCAGCAGGCCGACTTGGGGGGAAAGTATTCAGTACTTC
CASRPTWGESIQYF
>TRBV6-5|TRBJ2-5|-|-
TGTGCCAGCAGGGTAATGCAAGAGACCCAGTACTTC
CASRVMQETQYF
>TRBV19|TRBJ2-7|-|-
TGTGCCAGTAGTATGCAGGTCGGGGCAGGGGATCGCTACGAGCAGTACTTC
CASSMQVGAGDRYEQYF
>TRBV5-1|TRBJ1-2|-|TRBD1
TGCGCCAGCAGCCCGGGACAGGGTGAATATGGCTACACCTTC
CASSPGQGEYGYTF
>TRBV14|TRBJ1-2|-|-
TGTGCCAGCAGCCAAGAGTACGGGGCCTATGGCTACACCTTC
CASSQEYGAYGYTF
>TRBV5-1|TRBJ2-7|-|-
TGCGCCAGCAGCTCCCGAACAGGGTCCCACGAGCAGTACTTC
CASSSRTGSHEQYF
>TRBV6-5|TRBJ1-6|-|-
TGTGCCAGCAGTTACGGGGGCGCTTCCTATAATTCACCCCTCCACTTT
CASSYGGASYNSPLHF
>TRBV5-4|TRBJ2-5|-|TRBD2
TGTGCCAGCAGCTTGACTAGCGGGGGACAAGAGACCCAGTACTTC
CASSLTSGGQETQYF
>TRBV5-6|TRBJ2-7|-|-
TGTGCCAGCAGCTTGGAGGGGGTACGTCGCTCCTACGAGCAGTACTTC
CASSLEGVRRSYEQYF
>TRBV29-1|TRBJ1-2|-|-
TGCAGCGTTCTACAGCCCGATGGCTACACCTTC
CSVLQPDGYTF
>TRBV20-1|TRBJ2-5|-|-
TGCAGTGCTACTGATAGCGGCCAAGAGACCCAGTACTTC
CSATDSGQETQYF
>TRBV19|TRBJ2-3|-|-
TGTGCCAGTAGTATGGGCGGGGTAGCGGATACCACAGATACGCAGTATTTT
CASSMGGVADTTDTQYF
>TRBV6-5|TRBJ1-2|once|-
TGTGCCAGCAGTACCCAGGGATTGGGCTATGGCTACACCTTC
CASSTQGLGYGYTF
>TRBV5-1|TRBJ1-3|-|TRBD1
TGCGCCAGCAGCATGGGACAGGGGGGAGACACCATATATTTT
CASSMGQGGDTIYF
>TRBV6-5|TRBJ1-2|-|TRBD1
TGTGCCAGCAGTTACGGACAGGTGGCGGGCTACACCTTC
CASSYGQVAGYTF
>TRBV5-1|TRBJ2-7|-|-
TGCGCCAGCAGCCTTGACCGGAACTACGAGCAGTACTTC
CASSLDRNYEQYF
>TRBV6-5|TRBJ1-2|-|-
TGTGCCAGCAGTTACTCGAGTGGGGGTCGTGGCTACACCTTC
CASSYSSGGRGYTF
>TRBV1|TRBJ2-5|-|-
TGCACCAGCAGCCCGAGCAGGGTGGGCCTCCAAGAGACCCAGTACTTC
CTSSPSRVGLQETQYF
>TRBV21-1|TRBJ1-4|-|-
TGTGCCAGCAGCAAAGGTACAGGGGAAAAACTGTTTTTT
CASSKGTGEKLFF
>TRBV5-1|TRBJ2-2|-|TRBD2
TGCGCCAGCAGCCTTAATCCTAGCGGGGGGGCCGGCGGGGAGCTGTTTTTT
CASSLNPSGGAGGELFF
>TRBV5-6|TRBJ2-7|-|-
TGTGCCAGCAGCTTGGCAGGGTACCCCTACGAGCAGTACTTC
CASSLAGYPYEQYF
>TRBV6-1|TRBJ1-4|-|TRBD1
TGTGCCAGCAGTGACCCGGGGGACAGGGGAACGACTAATGAAAAACTGTTTTTT
CASSDPGDRGTTNEKLFF
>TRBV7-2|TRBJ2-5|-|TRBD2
TGTGCCAGCAGGCGGACTAGCGGGGCCCCGGAGACCCAGTACTTC
CASRRTSGAPETQYF
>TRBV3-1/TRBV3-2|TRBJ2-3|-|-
TGTGCCAGCAGCCAGGGAAGGGGGTATACGCAGTATTTT
CASSQGRGYTQYF
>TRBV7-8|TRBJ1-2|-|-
TGTGCCAGCAGCCCGACGAGGACCGGTCCCAAGGCCGGCTACACCTTC
CASSPTRTGPKAGYTF
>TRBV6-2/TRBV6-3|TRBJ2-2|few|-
TGTGCCAGCAGTTACTCTCGGAACACCGGGGAGCTGTTTTTT
CASSYSRNTGELFF
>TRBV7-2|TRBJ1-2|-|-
TGTGCCAGCAGCCCGCCAGGAACGGTCTCTAACTATGGCTACACCTTC
CASSPPGTVSNYGYTF
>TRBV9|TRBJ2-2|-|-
TGTGCCAGCAGCGTACGGGGGCACCCGGGGAACACCGGGGAGCTGTTTTTT
CASSVRGHPGNTGELFF
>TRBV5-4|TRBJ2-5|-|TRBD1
TGTGCCAGCAGCACGCAGGGGGCGACGGAGACCCAGTACTTC
CASSTQGATETQYF
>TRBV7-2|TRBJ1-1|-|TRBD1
TGTGCCAGCAGCTCAGGGGGCGAGGGGAACACTGAAGCTTTCTTT
CASSSGGEGNTEAFF
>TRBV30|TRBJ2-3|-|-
TGTGCCTGGAGTGTATATGGGACAGATACGCAGTATTTT
CAWSVYGTDTQYF
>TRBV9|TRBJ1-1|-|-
TGTGCCAGCAGCGTAGGTTATCAGGGGCCCCTAGCTGAAGCTTTCTTT
CASSVGYQGPLAEAFF
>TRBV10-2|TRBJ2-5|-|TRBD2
TGCGCCAGCAGTGAGTTTCCTAGCGGGGGGTTGTGGGAGACCCAGTACTTC
CASSEFPSGGLWETQYF